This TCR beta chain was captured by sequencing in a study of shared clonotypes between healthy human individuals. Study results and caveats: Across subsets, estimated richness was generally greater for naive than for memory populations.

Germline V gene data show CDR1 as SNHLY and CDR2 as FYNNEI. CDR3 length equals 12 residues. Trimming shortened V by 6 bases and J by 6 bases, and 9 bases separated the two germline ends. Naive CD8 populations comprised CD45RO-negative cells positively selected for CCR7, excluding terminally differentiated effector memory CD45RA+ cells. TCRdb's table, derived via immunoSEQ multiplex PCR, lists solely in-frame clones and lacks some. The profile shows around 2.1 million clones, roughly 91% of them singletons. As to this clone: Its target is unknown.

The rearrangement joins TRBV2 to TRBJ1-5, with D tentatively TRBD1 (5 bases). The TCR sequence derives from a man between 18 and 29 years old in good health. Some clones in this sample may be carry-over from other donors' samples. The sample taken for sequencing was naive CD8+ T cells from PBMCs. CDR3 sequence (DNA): TGTGCCAGCAGACAGGTTGGTCAGCCCCAGCATTTT. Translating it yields CASRQVGQPQHF.